Listed below are T cell receptor beta chains from one sample, sequenced in a study of cytomegalovirus exposure and HLA in healthy donors. The assay was immunoSEQ multiplex PCR, and TCRdb's table has in-frame clones only and misses some. The sample consists of 90,000 to 100,000 clones, roughly 71% of them appearing once. Specimen: PBMCs. These receptors came from a woman in her 40s in good health and CMV-seronegative. Each CDR3 is given with its conserved first and last residue. A D gene is named only where the DNA matches it firmly. Some rows mark clone size as missing; the rest say once, few, many or name a class of expanded clone.

j_call clone_size v_call d_call cdr3_nt cdr3_aa
TRBJ1-1 - TRBV5-5 TRBD1 TGTGCCAGCCATCCCCGGGACAGGGGCCAGAACACTGAAGCTTTCTTT CASHPRDRGQNTEAFF
TRBJ1-1 - TRBV14 - TGTGCCAGCAGCCACCAAACAGGGTGGACTGAAGCTTTCTTT CASSHQTGWTEAFF
TRBJ2-2 - TRBV30 TRBD2 TGTGCCTGGGGGCGGGGGGGCGGTGCCGGGGAGCTGTTTTTT CAWGRGGGAGELFF
TRBJ1-2 - TRBV28 - TGTGCCAGCAGTTTATCCGGTGTTACTAACTATGGCTACACCTTC CASSLSGVTNYGYTF
TRBJ1-5 - TRBV25-1 - TGTGCCAGCCCCTGGGGGGAGGGGGATAGCAATCAGCCCCAGCATTTT CASPWGEGDSNQPQHF
TRBJ1-1 - TRBV5-1 - TGCGCCAGCAGCATTCCGCCCCGGACTGAAGCTTTCTTT CASSIPPRTEAFF
TRBJ1-5 - TRBV12-1 - TGTGCCAGCAGCTTATGGCCTCTCAATCAGCCCCAGCATTTT CASSLWPLNQPQHF
TRBJ2-7 - TRBV19 TRBD1 TGTGCCAGTAGTTGGCGGGACAGGGAATCAGACGAGCAGTACTTC CASSWRDRESDEQYF
TRBJ1-2 - TRBV6-5 - TGTGCCAGCAGTTACGGGGGGGCAGATGGCTACACCTTC CASSYGGADGYTF
TRBJ1-2 - TRBV11-3 TRBD1 TGTGCCAGCAGCTTACAGGGGGCCGGTAGTGGCTACACCTTC CASSLQGAGSGYTF
TRBJ1-1 few TRBV11-2 TRBD1 TGTGCCAGCAGCGTACCAGACAGGGGGCGGAACACTGAAGCTTTCTTT CASSVPDRGRNTEAFF
TRBJ2-7 - TRBV9 - TGTGCCAGCAGCGCCACTCAGGACATCTACGAGCAGTACTTC CASSATQDIYEQYF
TRBJ1-6 - TRBV5-8 - TGTGCCAGCAGCTTAGGACAGACAAATAATTCACCCCTCCACTTT CASSLGQTNNSPLHF
TRBJ2-3 - TRBV7-2 - TGTGCCAGCAGCTCCACGGGCGGGCCCACAGATACGCAGTATTTT CASSSTGGPTDTQYF
TRBJ2-1 - TRBV11-3 - TGTGCCAGCAGCTTAGGACAGGCCTACAATGAGCAGTTCTTC CASSLGQAYNEQFF
TRBJ1-4 once TRBV4-1 - TGCGCCAGCAGCCATTCAGGGGATCTAACTAATGAAAAACTGTTTTTT CASSHSGDLTNEKLFF
TRBJ2-7 - TRBV9 TRBD1 TGTGCCAGCAGCGTAGGAGGGGGCGAGAGGTCCTACGAGCAGTACTTC CASSVGGGERSYEQYF
TRBJ1-2 - TRBV27 TRBD1 TGTGCCAGCAAGGACAGGGGCTATGGCTACACCTTC CASKDRGYGYTF
TRBJ1-1 - TRBV15 TRBD1 TGTGCCACCAGCAGAGATAGGGGGCTGGCCACTGAAGCTTTCTTT CATSRDRGLATEAFF
TRBJ1-1 - TRBV28 TRBD1 TGTGCCAGCAGTCACCCGGGGACAGCATTGAACACTGAAGCTTTCTTT CASSHPGTALNTEAFF
TRBJ2-1 - TRBV11-3 - TGTGCCAGCAGCACAACCGGGAGCCCCAAAAATGAGCAGTTCTTC CASSTTGSPKNEQFF
TRBJ2-6 - TRBV4-2 TRBD2 TGTGCCAGCTCTGACGGGGGGTCCCTTAGGGGGGCCAACGTCCTGACTTTC CASSDGGSLRGANVLTF
TRBJ2-3 - TRBV2 - TGTGCCAGCGGCAACAGACTACTGGGAGATACGCAGTATTTT CASGNRLLGDTQYF
TRBJ1-5 - TRBV5-8 - TGTGCCAGCAGCTTTTGGGAAGAAGGGGATAGCAATCAGCCCCAGCATTTT CASSFWEEGDSNQPQHF
TRBJ1-5 once TRBV6-5 - TGTGCCAGCAGTTACAAGACAGGTCTTCAGCCCCAGCATTTT CASSYKTGLQPQHF
TRBJ2-3 - TRBV27 - TGTGCCAGCAGTGCTCCGGACAGAGTCACAGATACGCAGTATTTT CASSAPDRVTDTQYF
TRBJ2-1 - TRBV2 - TGTGCCAGCAGGCCCCGGGACACCTTCTCCTACAATGAGCAGTTCTTC CASRPRDTFSYNEQFF
TRBJ2-5 - TRBV27 - TGTGCCAGCAGTTTATCGATTACTAGTCCGGAGACCCAGTACTTC CASSLSITSPETQYF
TRBJ1-2 - TRBV30 - TGTGCCTGGAGTGTATTTGTCCGCAGGGCTTACTATGGCTACACCTTC CAWSVFVRRAYYGYTF
TRBJ1-5 few TRBV4-1 - TGCGCCAGCAGCCAAGTTCAAACAGACAATCAGCCCCAGCATTTT CASSQVQTDNQPQHF
TRBJ2-3 - TRBV6-1 - TGTGCCAGCGATACAAAATACAAGGGGGATACGCAGTATTTT CASDTKYKGDTQYF
TRBJ1-2 - TRBV6-1 - TGTGCCAGCAGAGGAGACAGCAACTATGGCTACACCTTC CASRGDSNYGYTF
TRBJ2-3 - TRBV7-9 - TGTGCCAGCAGCCACAGGTACACAGATACGCAGTATTTT CASSHRYTDTQYF
TRBJ1-5 - TRBV6-1 - TGTGCCAGCAGTGAGCAGTCTAATCAGCCCCAGCATTTT CASSEQSNQPQHF
TRBJ1-1 - TRBV29-1 TRBD1 TGCAGCGTCCGCAGACGGGACAGGGGGCCTGAAGCTTTCTTT CSVRRRDRGPEAFF
TRBJ2-7 - TRBV5-1 TRBD2 TGCGCCAGCAGCGGGGCTAGCGGGGGTGTCTCCTACGAGCAGTACTTC CASSGASGGVSYEQYF
TRBJ2-1 - TRBV4-3 TRBD1 TGCGCCAGCAGCCAAGATCACGGACAGGGAAGGGCGCAGTTCTTC CASSQDHGQGRAQFF
TRBJ2-3 - TRBV4-1 TRBD2 TGCGCCAGCAGCCAAGGGACTAGCGGGGGCACAGATACGCAGTATTTT CASSQGTSGGTDTQYF
TRBJ2-5 - TRBV7-2 TRBD1 TGTGCCAGCAGCTTGACAGGGGGAGAGACCCAGTACTTC CASSLTGGETQYF